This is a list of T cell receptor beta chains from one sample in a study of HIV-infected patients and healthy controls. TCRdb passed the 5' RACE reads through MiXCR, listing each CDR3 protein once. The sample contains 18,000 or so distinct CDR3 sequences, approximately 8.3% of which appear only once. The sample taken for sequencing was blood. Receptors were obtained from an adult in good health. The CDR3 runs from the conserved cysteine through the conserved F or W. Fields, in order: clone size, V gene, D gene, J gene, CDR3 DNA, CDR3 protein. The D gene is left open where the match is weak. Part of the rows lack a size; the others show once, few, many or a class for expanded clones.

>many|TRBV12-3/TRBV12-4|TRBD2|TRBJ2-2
TGTGCCAGCAGTTCCCTGGGAGGGGCGGCCGGGGAGCTGTTTTTT
CASSSLGGAAGELFF
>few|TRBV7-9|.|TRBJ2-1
TGTGCCAGCAGCTTGACAACAAATGACGATGAGCAGTTCTTC
CASSLTTNDDEQFF
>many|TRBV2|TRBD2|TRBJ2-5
TGTGCCAGCACCAGCGGGAGTGAGACCCAGTACTTC
CASTSGSETQYF
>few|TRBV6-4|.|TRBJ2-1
TGTGCCAGCAGTGACTCGAACCTAGCCAATGAGCAGTTCTTC
CASSDSNLANEQFF
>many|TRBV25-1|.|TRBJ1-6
TGTGCCAGCACCTCGGCACTGCTCAATTCACCCCTCCACTTT
CASTSALLNSPLHF
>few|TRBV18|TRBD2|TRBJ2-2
TGTGCCAGCTCACCGAGGACTAGCGGAACGAACACCGGGGAGCTGTTTTTT
CASSPRTSGTNTGELFF
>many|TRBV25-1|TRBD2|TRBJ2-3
TGTGCCAGCAGTGGACCCCAGACTAGCGGGAGGCCCACAGATACGCAGTATTTT
CASSGPQTSGRPTDTQYF
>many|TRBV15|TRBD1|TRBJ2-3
TGTGCCACCAGCATAAGGGACAGGGGCACAGATACGCAGTATTTT
CATSIRDRGTDTQYF
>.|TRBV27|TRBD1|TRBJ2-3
TGTGCCAGCAGTTCGGCACAGGGGCCAAGCACAGATACGCAGTATTTT
CASSSAQGPSTDTQYF
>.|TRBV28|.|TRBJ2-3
TGTGCCAGCACCCTGGGGGGGGCGTCCACAGATACGCAGTATTTT
CASTLGGASTDTQYF
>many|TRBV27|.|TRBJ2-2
TGTGCCAGCAGTCCGTCCGACCGGTACACCGGGGAGCTGTTTTTT
CASSPSDRYTGELFF
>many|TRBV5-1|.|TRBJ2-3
TGCGCCAGCAGCTTGGACGCTCCGACAGATACGCAGTATTTT
CASSLDAPTDTQYF
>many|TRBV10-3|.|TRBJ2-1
TGTGCCATCAGTGGACTTACTGGAGACAATGAGCAGTTCTTC
CAISGLTGDNEQFF
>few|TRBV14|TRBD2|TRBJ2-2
TGTGCCAGCAGCCCGGGACTAGGCTTGATGGGCACCGGGGAGCTGTTTTTT
CASSPGLGLMGTGELFF
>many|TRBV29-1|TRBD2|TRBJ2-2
TGCAGCGTTGGGGGAGGGAGGGAAAACACCGGGGAGCTGTTTTTT
CSVGGGRENTGELFF
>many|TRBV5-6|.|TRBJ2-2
TGTGCCAGCAGCGCCGCTCTGCGGGGCACCGGGGAGCTGTTTTTT
CASSAALRGTGELFF
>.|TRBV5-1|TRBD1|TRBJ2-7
TGCGCCAGCAGCTTGACAGGGGGCGCGGACGAGCAGTACTTC
CASSLTGGADEQYF
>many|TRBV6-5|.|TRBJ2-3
TGTGCCAGCACCAGGGCAGATACGCAGTATTTT
CASTRADTQYF
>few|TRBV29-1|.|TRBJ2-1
TGCAGCGTTGCTCTGGAGGGTGAGCAGTTCTTC
CSVALEGEQFF
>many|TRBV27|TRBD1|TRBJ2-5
TGTGCCAGCAGTTCGGACAGGGGGCGAGAGACCCAGTACTTC
CASSSDRGRETQYF
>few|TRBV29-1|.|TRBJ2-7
TGCAGCGCCCCTGGCAGGGTTGAAAGCGAGCAGTACTTC
CSAPGRVESEQYF
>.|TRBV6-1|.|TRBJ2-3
TGTGCCAGCAGTCCCATGATGGCTGCCGGCACAGATACGCAGTATTTT
CASSPMMAAGTDTQYF
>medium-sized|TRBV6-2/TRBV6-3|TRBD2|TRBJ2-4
TGTGCCAGCAGTTACTTAGCACTAGCGTCTTCCAAAAACATTCAGTACTTC
CASSYLALASSKNIQYF
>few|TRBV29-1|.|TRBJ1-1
TGCAGCGTTCAAACAGAGAACACTGAAGCTTTCTTT
CSVQTENTEAFF
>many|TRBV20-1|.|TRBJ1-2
TGCAGTGCTAGCCCCGGCGCCTATGGCTACACCTTC
CSASPGAYGYTF
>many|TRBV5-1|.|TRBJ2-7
TGCGCCAGCAGCTTTTCGGGAACTTACGAGCAGTACTTC
CASSFSGTYEQYF
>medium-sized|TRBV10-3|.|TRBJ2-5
TGTGCCATCAGTCGGAGGGGGGTACAAGAGACCCAGTACTTC
CAISRRGVQETQYF
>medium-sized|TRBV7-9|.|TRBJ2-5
TGTGCCAGCAGCAGGCCAGTCGGGTCCCAAGAGACCCAGTACTTC
CASSRPVGSQETQYF
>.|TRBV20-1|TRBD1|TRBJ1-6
TGCAGTGCTAGGGACAGGGAGAATTCACCCCTCCACTTT
CSARDRENSPLHF
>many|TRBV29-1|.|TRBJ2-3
TGCAGCGTTGGAGCGGGCCGCACAGATACGCAGTATTTT
CSVGAGRTDTQYF
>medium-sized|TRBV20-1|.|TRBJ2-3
TGCAGTGCGCCCCTAGCGAGACCCTTCACAGATACGCAGTATTTT
CSAPLARPFTDTQYF
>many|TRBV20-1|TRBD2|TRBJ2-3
TGCAGTGCTAGGGGGACTAGTTCGTTGGCAGATACGCAGTATTTT
CSARGTSSLADTQYF
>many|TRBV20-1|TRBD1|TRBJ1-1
TGCAGTGCTACAGGGGGCTCGGACACTGAAGCTTTCTTT
CSATGGSDTEAFF
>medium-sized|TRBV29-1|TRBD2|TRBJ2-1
TGCAGCGTTGCTCGTTGGACTAGCGGGAGGCATAACAATGAGCAGTTCTTC
CSVARWTSGRHNNEQFF
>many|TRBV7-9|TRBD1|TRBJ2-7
TGTGCCAGCAGCCCGGACAGGGAGCAGTACTTC
CASSPDREQYF
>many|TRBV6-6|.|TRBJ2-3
TGTGCCAGCATGTATAGCACAGATACGCAGTATTTT
CASMYSTDTQYF
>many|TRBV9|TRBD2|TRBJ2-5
TGTGCCAGCAGCGTAGCCGATCAAGCGGGGATCCAAGAGACCCAGTACTTC
CASSVADQAGIQETQYF
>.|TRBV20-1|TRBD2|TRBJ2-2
TGCAGTGCAGCGGGAGAAAGGATCGGGGAGCTGTTTTTT
CSAAGERIGELFF
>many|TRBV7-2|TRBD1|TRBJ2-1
TGTGCCAGCAGCTCTCCCGGGACAGGGGGTGAGCAGTTCTTC
CASSSPGTGGEQFF
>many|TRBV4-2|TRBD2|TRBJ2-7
TGTGCCAGCAGCCAAGGAGCGGGAGCTACATACGAGCAGTACTTC
CASSQGAGATYEQYF
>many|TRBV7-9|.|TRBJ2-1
TGTGCCAGCAGCCTAGGTTCGAGGAGGGGCCCTGAAACACCATACTACAATGAGCAGTTCTTC
CASSLGSRRGPETPYYNEQFF
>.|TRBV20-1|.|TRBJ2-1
TGCAGTGCTAATCTAGCCAGGGGCGAGCAGTTCTTC
CSANLARGEQFF
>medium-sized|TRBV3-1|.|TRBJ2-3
TGTGCCAGCAGCGCGGACCCGACAGGCACAGATACGCAGTATTTT
CASSADPTGTDTQYF
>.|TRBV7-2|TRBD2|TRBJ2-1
TGTGCCAGCAGCTTAAGAACTAGCGGGAGACTTGAGCAGTTCTTC
CASSLRTSGRLEQFF
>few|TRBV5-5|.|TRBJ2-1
TGTGCCAGCAGCTTGTCTAGGGATGAGCAGTTCTTC
CASSLSRDEQFF
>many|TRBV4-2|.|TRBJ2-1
TGTGCCAGCAGCCAAGACGAGGGGGGAGGGAGTTACAATGAGCAGTTCTTC
CASSQDEGGGSYNEQFF
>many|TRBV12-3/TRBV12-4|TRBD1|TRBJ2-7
TGTGCCAGCAACGTACAGGGGGCCACCGAGCAGTACTTC
CASNVQGATEQYF
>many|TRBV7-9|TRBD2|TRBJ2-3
TGTGCCAGCAGCACCTGGACTAGGCCGCCATACACAGATACGCAGTATTTT
CASSTWTRPPYTDTQYF
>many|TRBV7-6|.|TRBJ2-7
TGTGCCAGCAGCTTAGCTGGCAGGGTGGACGAGCAGTACTTC
CASSLAGRVDEQYF
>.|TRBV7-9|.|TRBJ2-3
TGTGCCAGCAGCTTTGGTACGCAGTATTTT
CASSFGTQYF
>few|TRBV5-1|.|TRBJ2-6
TGCGCCAGCCAGTTCCCAGGCAACTCTGGGGCCAACGTCCTGACTTTC
CASQFPGNSGANVLTF
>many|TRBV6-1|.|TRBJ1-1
TGTGCCAGCAGTGAAGCGCGAGGGGACACTGAAGCTTTCTTT
CASSEARGDTEAFF
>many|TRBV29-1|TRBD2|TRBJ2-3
TGCAGCGTTAAACCGGTTACTAGCGGGAGACGGAGAACAGATACGCAGTATTTT
CSVKPVTSGRRRTDTQYF
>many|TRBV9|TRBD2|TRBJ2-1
TGTGCCAGCAGCGTAGGGCTAGCGGGGACAAATGAGCAGTTCTTC
CASSVGLAGTNEQFF
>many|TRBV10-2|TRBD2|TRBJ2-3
TGCGCCAGCAGGCGGGGACTAGCGGAAACACTGCCTAGCACAGATACGCAGTATTTT
CASRRGLAETLPSTDTQYF
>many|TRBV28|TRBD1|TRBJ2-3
TGTGCCAGCAGTTCTCCAGGGGGCTCGGGAGATACGCAGTATTTT
CASSSPGGSGDTQYF
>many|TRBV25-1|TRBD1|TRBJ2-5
TGTGCCAGCAGTCCCGACAGGGCCTCCGGCGAGACCCAGTACTTC
CASSPDRASGETQYF